This T cell receptor beta chain was obtained from a study of cytotoxic CD8 clonotypes in ibrutinib-treated CLL. Points from the study as a whole: In sustained-remission versus progressing patients, sampling times differed. T-cell clonality at baseline went above that of age-matched healthy donors and rose and fell with circulating CD8+ T-cell counts.

The CDR3 runs to 11 residues. V lost 7 bases, J lost 3 bases, and 7 bases lay in between. Germline V gene sequence: CDR1 SNHLY, CDR2 FYNNEI. This clone occurred many times. No antigen is known for it. Using immunoSEQ multiplex PCR, the repertoire was profiled, and TCRdb retains in-frame clones only, with some absent. The sample contains around 42,000 clones, 60% to 70% of which appear only once. The source is a human donor with chronic lymphocytic leukemia. The chain employs TRBV2 and TRBJ2-7; D ambiguous. The sequencing used PBMCs, collected after 24 months of ibrutinib treatment. The CDR3 region has the DNA TGTGCCAGCACCAAACACTACGAGCAGTACTTC. Translation: CASTKHYEQYF.